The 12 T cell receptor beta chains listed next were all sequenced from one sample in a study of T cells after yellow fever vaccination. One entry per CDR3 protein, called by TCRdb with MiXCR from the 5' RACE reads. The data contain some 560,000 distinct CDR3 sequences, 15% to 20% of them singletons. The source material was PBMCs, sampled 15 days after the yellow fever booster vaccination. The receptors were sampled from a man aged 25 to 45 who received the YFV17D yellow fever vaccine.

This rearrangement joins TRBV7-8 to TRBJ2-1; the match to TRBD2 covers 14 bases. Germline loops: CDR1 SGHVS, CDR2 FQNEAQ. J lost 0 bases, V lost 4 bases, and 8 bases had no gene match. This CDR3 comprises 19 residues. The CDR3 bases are TGTGCCAGCAGCTCCCTAAAGACTAGCGGGAGGGTCTCCTACAATGAGCAGTTCTTC. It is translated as CASSSLKTSGRVSYNEQFF.

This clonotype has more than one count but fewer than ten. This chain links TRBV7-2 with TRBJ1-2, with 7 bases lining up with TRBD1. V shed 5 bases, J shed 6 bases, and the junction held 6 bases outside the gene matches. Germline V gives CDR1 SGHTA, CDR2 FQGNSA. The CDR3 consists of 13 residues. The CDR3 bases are TGTGCCAGCAGCAGACAGGGTACGGATGGCTACACCTTC. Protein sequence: CASSRQGTDGYTF.

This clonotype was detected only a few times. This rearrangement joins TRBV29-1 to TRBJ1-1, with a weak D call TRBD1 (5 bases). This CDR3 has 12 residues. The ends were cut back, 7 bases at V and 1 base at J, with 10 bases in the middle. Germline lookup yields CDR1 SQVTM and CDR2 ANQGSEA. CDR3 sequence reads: CSGQGGNTEAFF. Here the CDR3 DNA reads TGCAGCGGGCAGGGCGGGAACACTGAAGCTTTCTTT. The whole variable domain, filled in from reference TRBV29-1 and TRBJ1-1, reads SAVISQKPSRDICQRGTSLTIQCQVDSQVTMMFWYRQQPGQSLTLIATANQGSEATYESGFVIDKFPISRPNLTFSTLTVSNMSPEDSSIYLCSGQGGNTEAFFGQGTRLTVV.

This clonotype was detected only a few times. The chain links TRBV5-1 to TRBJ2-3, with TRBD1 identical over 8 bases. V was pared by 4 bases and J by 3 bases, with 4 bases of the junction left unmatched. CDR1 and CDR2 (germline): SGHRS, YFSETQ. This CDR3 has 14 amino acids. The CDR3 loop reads CASSPDRETDTQYF. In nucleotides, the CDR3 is TGCGCCAGCAGCCCGGACAGGGAAACAGATACGCAGTATTTT.

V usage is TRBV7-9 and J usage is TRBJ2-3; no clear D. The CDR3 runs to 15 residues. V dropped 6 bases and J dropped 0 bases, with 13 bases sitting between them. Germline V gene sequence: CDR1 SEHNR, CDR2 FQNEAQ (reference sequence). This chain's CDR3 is CASSARLESTDTQYF. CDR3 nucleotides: TGTGCCAGCAGTGCCAGACTGGAAAGCACAGATACGCAGTATTTT.

CDR3 region: CSGTGPSGETQYF. CDR3 sequence (DNA): TGCAGTGGCACGGGACCCAGCGGGGAGACCCAGTACTTC. The chain has TRBV20-1 and TRBJ2-5, with D perhaps TRBD2 (6 bases). The V gene lost 7 bases and the J gene lost 5 bases, with 17 bases spanning the gap. Germline-derived CDR1 and CDR2 are DFQATT and SNEGSKA (reference sequence). This CDR3 region has 13 residues.

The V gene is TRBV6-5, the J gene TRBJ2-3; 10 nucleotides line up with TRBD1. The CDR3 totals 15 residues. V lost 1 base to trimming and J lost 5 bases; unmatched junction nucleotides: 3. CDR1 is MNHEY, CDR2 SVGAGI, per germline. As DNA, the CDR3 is TGTGCCAGCAGTTACTGGGACAGGGGTGGAGATACGCAGTATTTT. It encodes CASSYWDRGGDTQYF.

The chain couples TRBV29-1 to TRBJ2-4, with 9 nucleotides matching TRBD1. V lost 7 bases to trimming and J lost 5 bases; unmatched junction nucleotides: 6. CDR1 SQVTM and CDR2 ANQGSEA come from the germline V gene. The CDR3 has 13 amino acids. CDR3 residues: CSALTGGENIQYF. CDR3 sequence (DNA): TGCAGCGCCTTGACAGGGGGAGAAAACATTCAGTACTTC.

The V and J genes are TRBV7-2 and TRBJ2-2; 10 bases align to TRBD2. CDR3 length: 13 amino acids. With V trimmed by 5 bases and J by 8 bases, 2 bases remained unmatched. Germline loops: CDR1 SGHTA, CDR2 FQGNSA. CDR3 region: CASSAGLAGELFF. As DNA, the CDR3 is TGTGCCAGCAGCGCGGGACTAGCGGGGGAGCTGTTTTTT. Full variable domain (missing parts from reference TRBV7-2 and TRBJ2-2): GAGVSQSPSNKVTEKGKDVELRCDPISGHTALYWYRQSLGQGLEFLIYFQGNSAPDKSGLPSDRFSAERTGGSVSTLTIQRTQQEDSAVYLCASSAGLAGELFFGEGSRLTVL.

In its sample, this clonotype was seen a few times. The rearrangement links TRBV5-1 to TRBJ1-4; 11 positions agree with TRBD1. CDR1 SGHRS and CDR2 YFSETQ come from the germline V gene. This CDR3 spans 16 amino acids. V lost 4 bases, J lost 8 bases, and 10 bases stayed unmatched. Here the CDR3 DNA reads TGCGCCAGCAGCGTCGGGACAGGGGGTACTCGGGAAAAACTGTTTTTT. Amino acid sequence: CASSVGTGGTREKLFF.

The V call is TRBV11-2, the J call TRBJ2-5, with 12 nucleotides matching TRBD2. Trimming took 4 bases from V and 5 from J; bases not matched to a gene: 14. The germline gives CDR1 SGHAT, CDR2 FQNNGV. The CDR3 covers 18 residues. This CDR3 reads CASSSRTSGIFPGETQYF. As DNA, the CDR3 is TGTGCCAGCAGCTCAAGGACTAGCGGGATCTTCCCCGGGGAGACCCAGTACTTC.

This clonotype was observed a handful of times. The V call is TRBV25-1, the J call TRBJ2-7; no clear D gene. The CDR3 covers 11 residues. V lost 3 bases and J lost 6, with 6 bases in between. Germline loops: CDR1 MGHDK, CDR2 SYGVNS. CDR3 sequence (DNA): TGTGCCAGCAGTGATTACTCCGAGCAGTACTTC. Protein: CASSDYSEQYF.